These 24 T cell receptor beta chains were sequenced from one sample in a study of CD8+ T cells in alopecia areata. The treatment is: oral pan-JAK inhibitor, 5-10 mg twice daily. Extracted from the samples, RNA was reverse transcribed into cDNA to serve as the sequencing template. TCRdb keeps only in-frame clones here, not all; method: immunoSEQ multiplex PCR. The sample holds hundreds of thousands of clones, roughly 63% seen once. Material: CD4+ T cells sorted from blood, obtained around week 54, from a patient treated with tofacitinib. Receptor source: a human donor with alopecia areata.

The genes are TRBV9 and TRBJ1-3; no reliable D call. Trimming removed 0 bases at V and 2 bases at J, with 0 bases between. Germline V CDR1 and CDR2: SGDLS, YYNGEE. CDR3 size: 12 residues. The CDR3 loop is CASSVAGNTIYF. The CDR3 nucleotides are TGTGCCAGCAGCGTAGCTGGAAACACCATATATTTT.

The chain combines TRBV30 with TRBJ2-3; a possible D gene is TRBD2 (5 bases). CDR1 is GTSNPN, CDR2 SVGIG, per germline (reference sequence). CDR3 length: 15 residues. Trimming took off 2 bases at V and 0 bases at J, with 12 bases between the two ends. CDR3: CAWSLGSASTDTQYF. As DNA, the CDR3 is TGTGCCTGGAGTCTAGGTAGCGCCAGCACAGATACGCAGTATTTT.

This sequence joins TRBV30 and TRBJ2-2; a weak D match, TRBD2 (5 bases). Trimming took off 0 bases at V and 7 bases at J, with 12 bases between the two ends. CDR3 size: 14 residues. CDR1 is GTSNPN and CDR2 is SVGIG in the germline V gene (reference sequence). CDR3 protein: CAWSVWTGSGELFF. As DNA, the CDR3 is TGTGCCTGGAGTGTATGGACGGGGAGCGGGGAGCTGTTTTTT.

The gene calls are TRBV7-2 and TRBJ2-5, with 13 bases aligning to TRBD2. CDR1 and CDR2 from the germline V gene are SGHTA and FQGNSA. The V segment lost 6 bases and the J segment 4 bases; nucleotides outside the gene matches: 8. CDR3 length equals 16 residues. CDR3 bases: TGTGCCAGCAGGGGAGGACTAGCGGGGGCAGGAGAGACCCAGTACTTC. Residues: CASRGGLAGAGETQYF.

This clone was counted a few times. The V call is TRBV7-9, the J call TRBJ1-1; D is unclear. Trimming took 5 bases from V and 0 from J, leaving 4 bases between them. The CDR3 loop spans 12 amino acids. Germline CDR1 is SEHNR and CDR2 is FQNEAQ (reference sequence). Here the CDR3 DNA reads TGTGCCAGCAGCGTAGTGAACACTGAAGCTTTCTTT. This encodes CASSVVNTEAFF.

The CDR3 bases are TGCGCCAGCAGCTTGGGCTTAGGAAATTCACCCCTCCACTTT. It yields the protein CASSLGLGNSPLHF. The V and J genes are TRBV5-1 and TRBJ1-6; D unclear. Germline-derived CDR1 and CDR2 are SGHRS and YFSETQ. Between the trimmed V and J ends, which lost 0 bases and 7 bases, there was a span of 8 bases. The CDR3 totals 14 residues.

The table lists this clone with a count of one. This chain connects TRBV25-1 to TRBJ1-6; 9 bases fit TRBD1. V lost 5 bases and J lost 9; bases outside the gene matches: 8. This CDR3 has 15 residues. Germline V lookup: CDR1 MGHDK, CDR2 SYGVNS. CDR3 sequence (DNA): TGTGCCAGCAGTAGCTCCGGGACAGGGCTTTCACCCCTCCACTTT. Translating gives CASSSSGTGLSPLHF.

CDR3 DNA: TGTGCCAGCAGCTCCAGGGGGGCCAAAAACATTCAGTACTTC. Translating it yields CASSSRGAKNIQYF. The chain recombines TRBV7-2 with TRBJ2-4, with 7 positions matching TRBD1. Germline V lookup: CDR1 SGHTA, CDR2 FQGNSA. V lost 4 bases to trimming and J lost 1 base; unmatched junction nucleotides: 1. The CDR3 has 14 residues.

This clone was observed a few times. This chain connects TRBV29-1 to TRBJ2-7; 9 bases agree with TRBD1. The J segment lost 2 bases and the V segment lost 5 bases, leaving 4 bases of the junction unmatched. In germline, CDR1 is SQVTM, CDR2 ANQGSEA. The CDR3 is made up of 13 amino acids. Written as DNA, the CDR3 is TGCAGCGTTACGCGACAGGGGGCCTACGAGCAGTACTTC. It translates to CSVTRQGAYEQYF.

This clone was counted only a few times. The genes are TRBV30 and TRBJ1-6, with D maybe TRBD1 (5 bases). The CDR3 is made up of 17 amino acids. Germline CDR1 GTSNPN, CDR2 SVGIG (reference sequence). The V and J ends lost 4 bases and 6 bases respectively, with 22 bases between them. CDR3: CAWTSGLSQMLNSPLHF. In DNA form, the CDR3 reads TGTGCCTGGACCTCGGGACTTAGCCAAATGCTTAATTCACCCCTCCACTTT.

The J gene is TRBJ1-1, the V gene TRBV29-1; the match to TRBD1 covers 7 bases. In germline, CDR1 is SQVTM, CDR2 ANQGSEA. This CDR3 has 15 residues. V was pared by 7 bases and J by 0 bases, with 11 bases of the junction left unmatched. CDR3 region: CSARSTGAMNTEAFF. CDR3 coding DNA: TGCAGCGCCAGATCTACAGGGGCGATGAACACTGAAGCTTTCTTT.

The chain recombines TRBV6-5 with TRBJ2-3; D gene uncertain. The germline V and J ends were trimmed by 5 bases and 6 bases, with 6 bases remaining between them. Germline CDR1 MNHEY, CDR2 SVGAGI. This CDR3 has 11 residues. Written as DNA, the CDR3 is TGTGCCAGCAGTAAACGGGATACGCAGTATTTT. Translated: CASSKRDTQYF.

The chain is built from TRBV9 and TRBJ2-3; 7 bases are shared with TRBD1. The CDR3 has 15 residues. The V segment lost 4 bases and the J segment 3 bases; nucleotides outside the gene matches: 8. Germline V gene lookup returns CDR1 SGDLS and CDR2 YYNGEE. This chain's CDR3 is CASSSRQGRTDTQYF. CDR3 in DNA: TGTGCCAGCAGCTCGAGACAGGGACGGACAGATACGCAGTATTTT.

This chain uses TRBV29-1 with TRBJ2-7, with D perhaps matching TRBD1 (8 bases). Germline V gene sequence: CDR1 SQVTM, CDR2 ANQGSEA. The CDR3 runs to 14 residues. The V end was cut by 5 bases, the J end by 5 bases, with 19 bases between. CDR3 amino acids: CSVWGGTGFDEQYF. CDR3 in DNA: TGCAGCGTTTGGGGGGGGACAGGTTTCGACGAGCAGTACTTC.

The rearrangement uses TRBV2 and TRBJ1-1, with 7 bases identical to TRBD1. The J segment lost 5 bases and the V segment lost 7 bases, leaving 10 bases of the junction unmatched. The germline V gene encodes CDR1 SNHLY and CDR2 FYNNEI. This CDR3 has 14 residues. The DNA of the CDR3 is TGTGCCAGCAATCCCGACAGGGAAGAAACTGAAGCTTTCTTT. This sequence encodes CASNPDREETEAFF.

The rearrangement uses TRBV19 and TRBJ1-1, with D perhaps matching TRBD1 (5 bases). Trimming shortened V by 6 bases and J by 4 bases, and 12 bases separated the two germline ends. CDR1 and CDR2 (germline): LNHDA, SQIVND (reference sequence). The CDR3 length is 13 residues. CDR3 sequence reads: CASRDDSGTEAFF. DNA of the CDR3: TGTGCCAGTAGGGACGACAGCGGCACTGAAGCTTTCTTT.

The rearrangement links TRBV30 to TRBJ2-2; no firm D call. The germline gives CDR1 GTSNPN, CDR2 SVGIG (reference sequence). CDR3 length: 13 amino acids. Trimming stripped 0 bases from V and 6 bases from J, with 8 bases between. CDR3 protein: CAWSVSVAGELFF. The CDR3 coding sequence is TGTGCCTGGAGTGTATCAGTCGCCGGGGAGCTGTTTTTT.

This sequence joins TRBV30 and TRBJ2-2, with D tentatively TRBD1 (6 bases). Germline loops: CDR1 GTSNPN, CDR2 SVGIG (reference sequence). The V end was cut by 3 bases, the J end by 4 bases, with 12 bases between. The CDR3 consists of 14 residues. CDR3 coding DNA: TGTGCCTGGAGCCGAAACAGGGCCACCGGGGAGCTGTTTTTT. It encodes CAWSRNRATGELFF.

The chain employs TRBV29-1 and TRBJ2-1; D might be TRBD2 (6 bases). CDR1 and CDR2 from the germline V gene are SQVTM and ANQGSEA. The CDR3 covers 16 residues. Trimming removed 0 bases at V and 1 base at J, with 13 bases between. CDR3 sequence: CSVEEGSGFSYNEQFF. CDR3 bases: TGCAGCGTTGAAGAGGGGAGCGGGTTTTCCTACAATGAGCAGTTCTTC.

V is TRBV6-5 and J is TRBJ1-1, with D uncertain. Trimming took off 0 bases at V and 4 bases at J, with 15 bases between the two ends. The CDR3 extends over 16 amino acids. Germline values: CDR1 MNHEY, CDR2 SVGAGI. Here the CDR3 DNA reads TGTGCCAGCAGTTACTCGAGGAGTCGCGGCGGCACTGAAGCTTTCTTT. This sequence encodes CASSYSRSRGGTEAFF.

This rearrangement joins TRBV5-1 to TRBJ2-3, with 10 bases that match TRBD2. CDR1 is SGHRS, CDR2 YFSETQ, per germline. The J segment lost 6 bases and the V segment lost 4 bases, leaving 14 bases of the junction unmatched. This CDR3 spans 17 amino acids. For the CDR3, the DNA is TGCGCCAGCAGCCCAGCGCCTAGCGGGGGCTCATTGGATACGCAGTATTTT. Amino acid sequence: CASSPAPSGGSLDTQYF.

This clone has just a few counts. One end of the junction is discordant with germline, which a read error may explain. J is TRBJ1-1 and V is TRBV6-5, with a possible D match to TRBD1 (6 bases). CDR1 and CDR2 from the germline V gene are MNHEY and SVGAGI. CDR3 size: 13 residues. CDR3 loop: CASTYAGAGVAFF. The CDR3 nucleotides read TGTGCCAGCACTTACGCGGGGGCCGGGGTGGCTTTCTTT.

This clone has just a few counts. V is TRBV14 and J is TRBJ2-4, with TRBD1 as a possible D gene (6 bases). V lost 1 base and J 3 bases, leaving 10 bases between the germline ends. Per the germline V gene, CDR1 is SGHDN and CDR2 is FVKESK. The CDR3 is 15 residues long. This CDR3 reads CASSQAGRGKNIQYF. As DNA, the CDR3 is TGTGCCAGCAGCCAAGCAGGCAGGGGCAAAAACATTCAGTACTTC.

This sequence joins TRBV30 and TRBJ1-2; D is perhaps TRBD1 (6 bases). The germline gives CDR1 GTSNPN, CDR2 SVGIG (reference sequence). Trimming shortened V by 1 base and J by 4 bases, and 13 bases separated the two germline ends. CDR3 length: 14 residues. The CDR3 DNA is TGTGCCTGGAGTGCCGACAGGATACTCTATGGCTACACCTTC. Protein: CAWSADRILYGYTF.